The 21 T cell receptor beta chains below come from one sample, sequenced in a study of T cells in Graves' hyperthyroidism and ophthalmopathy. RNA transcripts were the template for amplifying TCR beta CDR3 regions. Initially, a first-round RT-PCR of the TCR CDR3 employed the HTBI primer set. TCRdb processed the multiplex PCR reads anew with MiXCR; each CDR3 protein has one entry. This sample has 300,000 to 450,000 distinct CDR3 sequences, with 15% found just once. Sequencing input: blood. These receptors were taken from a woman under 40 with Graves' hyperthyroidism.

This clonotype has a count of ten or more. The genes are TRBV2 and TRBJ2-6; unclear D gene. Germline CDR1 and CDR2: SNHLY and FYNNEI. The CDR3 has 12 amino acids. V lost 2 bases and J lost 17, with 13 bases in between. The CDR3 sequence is CASSERGPVMTF. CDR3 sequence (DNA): TGTGCCAGCAGTGAACGCGGCCCCGTAATGACTTTC.

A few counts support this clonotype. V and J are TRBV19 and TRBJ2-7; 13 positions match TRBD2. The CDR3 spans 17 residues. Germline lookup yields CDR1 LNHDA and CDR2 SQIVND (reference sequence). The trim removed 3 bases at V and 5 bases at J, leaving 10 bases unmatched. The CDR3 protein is CASSMGGLAGVRDEQYF. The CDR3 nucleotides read TGTGCCAGTAGTATGGGAGGACTAGCGGGAGTAAGGGACGAGCAGTACTTC.

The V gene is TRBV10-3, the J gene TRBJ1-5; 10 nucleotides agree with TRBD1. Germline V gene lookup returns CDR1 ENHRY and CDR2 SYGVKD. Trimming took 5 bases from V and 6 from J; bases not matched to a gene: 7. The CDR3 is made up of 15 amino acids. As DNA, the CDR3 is TGTGCCATCAGTTCCCAGGGACAGGGGAGTCAGCCCCAGCATTTT. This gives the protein CAISSQGQGSQPQHF.

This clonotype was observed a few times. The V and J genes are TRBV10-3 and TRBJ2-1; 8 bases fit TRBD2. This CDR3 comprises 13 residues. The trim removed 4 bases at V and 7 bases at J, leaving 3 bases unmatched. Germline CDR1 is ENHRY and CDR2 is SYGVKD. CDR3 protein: CAISAGGLNEQFF. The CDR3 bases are TGTGCCATCAGTGCGGGAGGGTTGAATGAGCAGTTCTTC.

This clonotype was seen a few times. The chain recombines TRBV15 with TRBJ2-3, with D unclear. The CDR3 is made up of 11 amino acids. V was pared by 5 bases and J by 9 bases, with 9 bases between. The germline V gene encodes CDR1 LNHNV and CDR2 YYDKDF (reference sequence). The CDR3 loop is CATSPGRTQYF. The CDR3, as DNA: TGTGCCACCAGCCCCGGCCGGACGCAGTATTTT.

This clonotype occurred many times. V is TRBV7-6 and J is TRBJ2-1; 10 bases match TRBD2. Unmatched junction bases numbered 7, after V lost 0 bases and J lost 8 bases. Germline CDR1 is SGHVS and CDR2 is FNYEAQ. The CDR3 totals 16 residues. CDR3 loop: CASSLAASGSEYEQFF. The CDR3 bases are TGTGCCAGCAGCTTAGCTGCTAGCGGGAGCGAATATGAGCAGTTCTTC.

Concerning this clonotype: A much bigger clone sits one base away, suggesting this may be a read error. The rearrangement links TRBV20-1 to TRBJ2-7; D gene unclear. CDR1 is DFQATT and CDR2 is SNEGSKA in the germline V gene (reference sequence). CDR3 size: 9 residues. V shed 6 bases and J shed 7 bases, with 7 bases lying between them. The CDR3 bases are TGCAGTGCCATACATGAGCAGTACTTC. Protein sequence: CSAIHEQYF.

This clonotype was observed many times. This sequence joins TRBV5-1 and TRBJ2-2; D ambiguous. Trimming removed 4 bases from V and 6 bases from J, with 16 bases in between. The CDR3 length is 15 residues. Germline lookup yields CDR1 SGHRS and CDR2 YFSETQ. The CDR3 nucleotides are TGCGCCAGCAGCCCCACGGTCAGGAAAGCCGGGGAGCTGTTTTTT. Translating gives CASSPTVRKAGELFF.

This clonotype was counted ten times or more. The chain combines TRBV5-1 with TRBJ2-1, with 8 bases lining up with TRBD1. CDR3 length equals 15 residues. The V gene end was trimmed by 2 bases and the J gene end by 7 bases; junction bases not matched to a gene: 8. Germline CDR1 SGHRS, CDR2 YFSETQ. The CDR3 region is CASSFTLDRVNEQFF. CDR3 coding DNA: TGCGCCAGCAGCTTCACTTTGGACAGGGTGAATGAGCAGTTCTTC. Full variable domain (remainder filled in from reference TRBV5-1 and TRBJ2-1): KAGVTQTPRYLIKTRGQQVTLSCSPISGHRSVSWYQQTPGQGLQFLFEYFSETQRNKGNFPGRFSGRQFSNSRSEMNVSTLELGDSALYLCASSFTLDRVNEQFFGPGTRLTVL.

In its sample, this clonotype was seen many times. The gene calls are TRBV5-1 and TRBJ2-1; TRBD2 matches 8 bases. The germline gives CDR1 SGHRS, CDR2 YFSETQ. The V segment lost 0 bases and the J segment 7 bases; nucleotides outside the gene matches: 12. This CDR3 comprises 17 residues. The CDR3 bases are TGCGCCAGCAGCTTGGCCGGTACGGGGGGGAAGAAAAATGAGCAGTTCTTC. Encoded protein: CASSLAGTGGKKNEQFF.

CDR3 bases: TGTGCCAGCAGTTATGGGCTCAGCCCTGAAGCTTTCTTT. Amino acid sequence: CASSYGLSPEAFF. The chain joins TRBV6-5 to TRBJ1-1; D remains unclear. The CDR3 spans 13 residues. The V end was cut by 3 bases, the J end by 6 bases, with 11 bases between. Germline values: CDR1 MNHEY, CDR2 SVGAGI.

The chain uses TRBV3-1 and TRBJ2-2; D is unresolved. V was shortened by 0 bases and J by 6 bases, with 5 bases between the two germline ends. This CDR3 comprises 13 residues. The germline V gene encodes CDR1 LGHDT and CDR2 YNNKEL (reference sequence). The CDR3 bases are TGTGCCAGCAGCCAAGATGTCGCCGGGGAGCTGTTTTTT. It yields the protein CASSQDVAGELFF. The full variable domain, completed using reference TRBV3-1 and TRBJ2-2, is DTAVSQTPKYLVTQMGNDKSIKCEQNLGHDTMYWYKQDSKKFLKIMFSYNNKELIINETVPNRFSPKSPDKAHLNLHINSLELGDSAVYFCASSQDVAGELFFGEGSRLTVL.

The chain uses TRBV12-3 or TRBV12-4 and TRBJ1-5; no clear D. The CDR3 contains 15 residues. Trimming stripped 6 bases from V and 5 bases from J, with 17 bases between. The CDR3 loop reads CASSPSTDSDQPQHF. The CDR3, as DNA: TGTGCCAGCAGCCCGTCGACGGATTCGGATCAGCCCCAGCATTTT.

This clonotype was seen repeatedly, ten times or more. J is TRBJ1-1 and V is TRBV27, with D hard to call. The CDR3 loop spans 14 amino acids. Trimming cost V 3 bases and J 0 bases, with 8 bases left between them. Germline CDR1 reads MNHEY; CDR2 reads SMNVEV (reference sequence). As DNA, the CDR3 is TGTGCCAGCAGTTTTTCAGGTGTGAACACTGAAGCTTTCTTT. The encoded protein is CASSFSGVNTEAFF.

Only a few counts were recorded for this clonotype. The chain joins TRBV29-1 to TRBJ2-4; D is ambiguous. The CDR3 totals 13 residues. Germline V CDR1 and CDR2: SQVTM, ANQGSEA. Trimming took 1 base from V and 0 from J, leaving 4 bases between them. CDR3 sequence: CSVEGLAKNIQYF. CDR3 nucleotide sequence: TGCAGCGTTGAAGGATTAGCCAAAAACATTCAGTACTTC.

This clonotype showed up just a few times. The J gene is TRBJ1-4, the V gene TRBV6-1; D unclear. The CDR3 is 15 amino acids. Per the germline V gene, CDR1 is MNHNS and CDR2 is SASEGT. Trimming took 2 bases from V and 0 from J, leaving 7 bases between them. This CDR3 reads CASSEFGATNEKLFF. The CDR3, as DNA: TGTGCCAGCAGTGAATTTGGAGCAACTAATGAAAAACTGTTTTTT.

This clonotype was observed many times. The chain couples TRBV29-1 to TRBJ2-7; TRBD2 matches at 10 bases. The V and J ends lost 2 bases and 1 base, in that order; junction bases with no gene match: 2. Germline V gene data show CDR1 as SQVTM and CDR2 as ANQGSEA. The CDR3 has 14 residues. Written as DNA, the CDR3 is TGCAGCGTTGAAACTAGCGGGAAGTCCTACGAGCAGTACTTC. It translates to CSVETSGKSYEQYF.

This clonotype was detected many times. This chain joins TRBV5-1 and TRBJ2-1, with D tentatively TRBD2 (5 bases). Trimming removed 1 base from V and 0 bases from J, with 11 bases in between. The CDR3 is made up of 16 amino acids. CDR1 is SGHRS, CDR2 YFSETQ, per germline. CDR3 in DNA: TGCGCCAGCAGCTTGTTTCCAGCGGACTCCTACAATGAGCAGTTCTTC. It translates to CASSLFPADSYNEQFF.

The CDR3 is CSARDQGGYNSPLHF. DNA for the CDR3: TGCAGTGCTAGAGATCAGGGGGGGTATAATTCACCCCTCCACTTT. The chain carries TRBV20-1 and TRBJ1-6; TRBD1 aligns across 7 bases. The junction had 3 bases not matched to a gene; V was cut back by 0 bases and J by 4 bases. The CDR3 totals 15 residues. Per the germline V gene, CDR1 is DFQATT and CDR2 is SNEGSKA (reference sequence).

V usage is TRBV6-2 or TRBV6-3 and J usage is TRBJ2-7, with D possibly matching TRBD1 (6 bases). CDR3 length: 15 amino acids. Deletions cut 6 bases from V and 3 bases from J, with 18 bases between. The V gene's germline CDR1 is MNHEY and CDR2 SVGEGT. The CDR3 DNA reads TGTGCCAGCAGCTCGGACAGCCCTCAGTTCTACGAGCAGTACTTC. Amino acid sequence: CASSSDSPQFYEQYF.

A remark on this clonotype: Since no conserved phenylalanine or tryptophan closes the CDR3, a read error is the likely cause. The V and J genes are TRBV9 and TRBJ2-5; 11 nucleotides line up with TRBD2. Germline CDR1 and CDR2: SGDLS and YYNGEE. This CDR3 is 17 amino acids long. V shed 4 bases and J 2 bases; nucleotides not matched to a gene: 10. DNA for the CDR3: TGTGCCAGCAGCCGGTCCCCGGGACTAGCGGTACAAGAGACCCAGTACGTC. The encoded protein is CASSRSPGLAVQETQYV.